This TCR beta chain emerged from a study of blood T cell repertoires in COVID-19 (TCRdb year 2020). In the study overall: The collaborator samples originated in the United States, Italy and Spain and spanned the acute and convalescent phases of COVID-19. The prospective study material was composed of cDNA or gDNA derived from T cells, B-cell-depleted T cells, or PBMCs. The dataset comprised deeply sampled blood TCRbeta repertoires from subjects exposed to, actively infected with, or recovered from COVID-19. The repertoires were released in a freely available public database intended as a resource for research on the immune response to SARS-CoV-2. The samples were drawn from the first 160 participants of the ongoing ImmuneRACE study and from 1,200 or so subjects provided by 6 global collaborators. Nearly every sample came with metadata listing a de-identified subject ID, COVID-19 status, age in years and sex. Where available, HLA class I and class II types were obtained from metadata supplied by the sample provider rather than from assay-based typing. The full study reports these points: The amount of clinical and demographic metadata varied by source and participant and was provided uncurated.

Points on this clone: There is no known antigen for this receptor. Base-call qualities are not available, and no considerably larger clone is one nucleotide away.

Whole blood was collected in K2EDTA tubes by collaborating institutions according to the institutions' own protocols. Collaborator samples were shipped for TCRbeta analysis as frozen whole blood, isolated PBMCs, or DNA extracted from either sample type. The CDR3 starts with the cysteine, ends with the phenylalanine, and has 17 residues. Only the CDR3 portion is preserved as DNA: 51 bases, with reading frame beginning at the first base. CDR1 and CDR2, looked up from the germline V gene, are MNHEY and SVGEGT. V loses 6 bases, J loses 1 base, and the germline ends lie 21 bases apart. TCRbeta CDR3 regions were amplified from genomic DNA by means of the immunoSEQ Assay, a bias-controlled multiplex PCR. In the original analysis: Nucleated cell counts per sample were estimated from amplification of reference gene primers within the assay. To quantify the absolute abundance of each unique TCRbeta CDR3 rearrangement, sequence reads were collapsed and filtered. Productive Simpson clonality was computed per sample as the square root of Simpson's diversity index over productive rearrangements. Entries here come from immuneACCESS through TCRdb and include only in-frame sequences with V and J called. Some clones fail to appear in such tables; in the studies checked, an unresolved V gene covers under half of the shortfall, and the cause of the remainder is unknown. V and J calls and clone size are those listed in that table; D and trimming were worked out from the DNA. The sample table shows roughly 190,000 clones, and approximately 80% are seen once. 9.5% to 15% of the sample is in the top ten clones.

The receptor comes from a woman aged 45-59 years with acute or convalescent COVID-19. The sequencing input was peripheral blood. The chain is assembled from TRBV6-2 or TRBV6-3 and TRBJ1-1, and possibly TRBD1, on 6 matching bases. The CDR3 in this case is CASSSYISGTSNTEAFF. The nucleotide sequence reads as follows: TGTGCCAGCAGCTCCTATATCTCCGGGACATCGAACACTGAAGCTTTCTTT.